Following are 24 T cell receptor beta chains from one sample sequenced in a study of CD8 T cells in Susac syndrome. When the RNA was reverse transcribed, random hexamers were used with an input of roughly 0.45 to 1 ug. MiXCR, run by TCRdb on the immunoSEQ multiplex PCR reads, gives a single entry per CDR3 protein. The data show a few hundred thousand distinct CDR3 sequences, more than 75% seen once. Sequencing was done on a sample of CD8+ T cells from PBMCs. These receptors all stem from a human donor with multiple sclerosis.

The chain has TRBV4-1 and TRBJ2-1; no firm D call. The CDR3 sequence is 14 residues long. The V end was cut by 0 bases, the J end by 7 bases, with 10 bases between. CDR1 and CDR2 (germline): MGHRA, YSYEKL. The CDR3 nucleotides read TGCGCCAGCAGCCAAGAGGTCCGTGTAAATGAGCAGTTCTTC. This translates into CASSQEVRVNEQFF.

The chain has TRBV5-4 and TRBJ2-3, with D unclear. This CDR3 comprises 15 residues. Germline V gene data show CDR1 as SGHNT and CDR2 as YYREEE (reference sequence). Trimming cost V 0 bases and J 2 bases, with 10 bases left between them. DNA for the CDR3: TGTGCCAGCAGCTTGGTAGGGTCCACCACAGATACGCAGTATTTT. It specifies CASSLVGSTTDTQYF.

The chain recombines TRBV7-9 with TRBJ1-2; perhaps TRBD1 as D (6 bases). Germline V gene lookup returns CDR1 SEHNR and CDR2 FQNEAQ (reference sequence). The CDR3 is 14 amino acids. V was trimmed by 1 base and J by 3 bases, leaving 9 bases between them. CDR3 region: CASSLGDTDYGYTF. As DNA, the CDR3 is TGTGCCAGCAGCTTAGGGGACACCGACTATGGCTACACCTTC.

This chain links TRBV9 with TRBJ2-5, with D perhaps matching TRBD1 or TRBD2 (5 bases each). Trimming cost V 3 bases and J 5 bases, with 14 bases left between them. CDR1 is SGDLS, CDR2 YYNGEE, per germline. CDR3 size: 14 residues. The CDR3 loop reads CASSAGTIGETQYF. The CDR3 nucleotides are TGTGCCAGCAGCGCCGGGACCATCGGCGAGACCCAGTACTTC.

V is TRBV29-1 and J is TRBJ2-7, with D possibly matching TRBD2 (6 bases). CDR3 length equals 12 residues. CDR1 is SQVTM, CDR2 ANQGSEA, per germline. V lost 5 bases and J lost 6, with 14 bases in between. The CDR3 is CSVWDLGGEQYF. DNA of the CDR3: TGCAGCGTTTGGGACCTCGGGGGCGAGCAGTACTTC.

This chain joins TRBV7-9 and TRBJ1-5, with D unresolved. Per germline, CDR1 SEHNR and CDR2 FQNEAQ (reference sequence). V lost 5 bases and J 6 bases, leaving 8 bases between the germline ends. CDR3 length: 12 amino acids. The CDR3 sequence is CASSRPGQPQHF. In DNA form, the CDR3 reads TGTGCCAGCAGCCGCCCGGGTCAGCCCCAGCATTTT.

The chain recombines TRBV20-1 with TRBJ2-1; 13 nucleotides agree with TRBD2. The CDR3 is 19 amino acids. CDR1 is DFQATT and CDR2 is SNEGSKA in the germline V gene (reference sequence). J lost 0 bases, V lost 0 bases, and 8 bases had no gene match. CDR3 loop: CSARDQGLAGTSSYNEQFF. In DNA, the CDR3 is TGCAGTGCTAGAGACCAGGGACTAGCGGGAACGAGCTCCTACAATGAGCAGTTCTTC.

The chain links TRBV11-2 to TRBJ2-7, with no clear D. V lost 6 bases to trimming and J lost 3 bases, with 12 bases between them. Looked up from germline, CDR1 is SGHAT and CDR2 is FQNNGV. This CDR3 has 13 residues. CDR3 amino acids: CASSLQTLYEQYF. CDR3 in DNA: TGTGCCAGCAGTTTACAGACACTCTACGAGCAGTACTTC.

The V gene is TRBV7-9, the J gene TRBJ1-4, with 8 bases aligning to TRBD1. This CDR3 comprises 14 residues. J lost 8 bases, V lost 5 bases, and 7 bases had no gene match. Germline CDR1 is SEHNR and CDR2 is FQNEAQ (reference sequence). As DNA, the CDR3 is TGTGCCAGCAGCCAGGACAGGGACAGGGAAAAACTGTTTTTT. This sequence encodes CASSQDRDREKLFF.

This sequence joins TRBV27 and TRBJ2-7, with a weak D call TRBD1 (5 bases). CDR1 MNHEY and CDR2 SMNVEV come from the germline V gene (reference sequence). V shed 3 bases and J shed 6 bases, with 12 bases lying between them. CDR3 length: 13 residues. DNA of the CDR3: TGTGCCAGCAGTTTTGTGGGGCTCCGCGAGCAGTACTTC. This gives the protein CASSFVGLREQYF.

In DNA form, the CDR3 reads TGTGCCAGCAGTTTTGGGGGTTCAAATGAAAAACTGTTTTTT. Protein sequence: CASSFGGSNEKLFF. V gene TRBV27 combines with J gene TRBJ1-4, with D tentatively TRBD1 (5 bases). The CDR3 sequence is 14 residues long. The V end was cut by 3 bases, the J end by 5 bases, with 10 bases between. Germline V gene lookup returns CDR1 MNHEY and CDR2 SMNVEV (reference sequence).

The V and J genes are TRBV29-1 and TRBJ1-1; D is possibly TRBD1 (5 bases). This CDR3 contains 13 residues. Trimming shortened V by 7 bases and J by 7 bases, and 19 bases separated the two germline ends. CDR1 is SQVTM, CDR2 ANQGSEA, per germline. The CDR3 region has the DNA TGCAGCGCAATCGGTCCGGGACGACTTGAAGCTTTCTTT. It yields the protein CSAIGPGRLEAFF.

The genes are TRBV19 and TRBJ1-4; no definite D call. V was clipped by 6 bases and J by 6 bases, with 8 bases between them. Looked up from germline, CDR1 is LNHDA and CDR2 is SQIVND (reference sequence). The CDR3 is 12 amino acids. The CDR3 here is CASSKGHEKLFF. The CDR3 bases are TGTGCCAGTAGCAAGGGTCATGAAAAACTGTTTTTT. The whole variable domain, remainder taken from reference TRBV19 and TRBJ1-4, is DGGITQSPKYLFRKEGQNVTLSCEQNLNHDAMYWYRQDPGQGLRLIYYSQIVNDFQKGDIAEGYSVSREKKESFPLTVTSAQKNPTAFYLCASSKGHEKLFFGSGTQLSVL.

The chain carries TRBV2 and TRBJ2-3, with D perhaps matching TRBD2 (6 bases). This CDR3 has 12 amino acids. V was cut by 6 bases and J by 4 bases, with 8 bases left in between. Germline assignment: CDR1 SNHLY and CDR2 FYNNEI. The CDR3 protein is CASRGGADTQYF. CDR3 nucleotide sequence: TGTGCCAGCAGAGGCGGGGCAGATACGCAGTATTTT. Looking up the rest from reference TRBV2 and TRBJ2-3 gives the full variable domain: EPEVTQTPSHQVTQMGQEVILRCVPISNHLYFYWYRQILGQKVEFLVSFYNNEISEKSEIFDDQFSVERPDGSNFTLKIRSTKLEDSAMYFCASRGGADTQYFGPGTRLTVL.

This chain links TRBV15 with TRBJ2-1, with 8 nucleotides matching TRBD2. Germline V gives CDR1 LNHNV, CDR2 YYDKDF (reference sequence). The J segment lost 8 bases and the V segment lost 1 base, leaving 7 bases of the junction unmatched. The CDR3 contains 15 residues. The CDR3 sequence is CATSRVREGPHEQFF. The CDR3 coding sequence is TGTGCCACCAGCAGAGTCCGGGAGGGCCCTCATGAGCAGTTCTTC.

The J gene is TRBJ2-1, the V gene TRBV5-5; 10 bases fit TRBD2. This CDR3 comprises 16 residues. Germline V gene data show CDR1 as SGHKS and CDR2 as YYEKEE (reference sequence). Germline trimming cut 0 bases from V and 6 bases from J; bases unmatched to any gene: 6. The CDR3 protein is CASSLAGSGRTNEQFF. The CDR3 region has the DNA TGTGCCAGCAGCTTGGCTGGTAGCGGGAGGACCAATGAGCAGTTCTTC.

This chain joins TRBV27 and TRBJ2-7; D is perhaps TRBD1 or TRBD2 (5 bases each). Between the trimmed V and J ends, which lost 4 bases and 3 bases, there was a span of 16 bases. The CDR3 is 15 residues long. Germline values: CDR1 MNHEY, CDR2 SMNVEV (reference sequence). CDR3 DNA: TGTGCCAGCAGTTGGAATCCGGGACGGAACTACGAGCAGTACTTC. Its protein product is CASSWNPGRNYEQYF.

The chain joins TRBV28 to TRBJ1-4; 9 bases fit TRBD1. V lost 6 bases and J lost 5; bases outside the gene matches: 7. The CDR3 is 15 amino acids. Per the germline V gene, CDR1 is MDHEN and CDR2 is SYDVKM. The CDR3 loop reads CASRRGQGRNEKLFF. The CDR3 region has the DNA TGTGCCAGCAGGCGTGGACAGGGGAGAAATGAAAAACTGTTTTTT.

J is TRBJ2-2 and V is TRBV9; a weak D match, TRBD2 (5 bases). V lost 0 bases and J 1 base, leaving 13 bases between the germline ends. This CDR3 comprises 17 residues. Germline CDR1 is SGDLS and CDR2 is YYNGEE. This CDR3 reads CASSVGGEVRNTGELFF. CDR3 nucleotide sequence: TGTGCCAGCAGCGTAGGGGGAGAAGTGCGGAACACCGGGGAGCTGTTTTTT.

This sequence joins TRBV5-5 and TRBJ1-1; no reliable D call. Between the trimmed V and J ends, which lost 0 bases and 0 bases, there was a span of 9 bases. CDR1 is SGHKS and CDR2 is YYEKEE in the germline V gene (reference sequence). The CDR3 is made up of 15 amino acids. CDR3 protein: CASSLGHLMNTEAFF. The CDR3, as DNA: TGTGCCAGCAGCTTGGGACACCTCATGAACACTGAAGCTTTCTTT.

This chain connects TRBV4-1 to TRBJ1-5, with D possibly being TRBD1 (6 bases). The germline CDR1 and CDR2 sequences are MGHRA and YSYEKL. V was shortened by 4 bases and J by 9 bases, with 16 bases between the two germline ends. This CDR3 contains 14 residues. CDR3 residues: CASSPYREVGPQHF. The CDR3 DNA reads TGCGCCAGCAGCCCTTACAGGGAGGTGGGGCCCCAGCATTTT.

The chain links TRBV28 to TRBJ1-2; D call uncertain. Germline V gene data show CDR1 as MDHEN and CDR2 as SYDVKM. V lost 2 bases and J 4 bases, leaving 17 bases between the germline ends. The CDR3 covers 16 residues. CDR3 bases: TGTGCCAGCAGTTTAAGGGAATGGGTCTCTAGCTATGGCTACACCTTC. It codes for CASSLREWVSSYGYTF.

This clonotype was recorded only once. The chain employs TRBV30 and TRBJ2-7; TRBD1 aligns across 7 bases. The CDR3 runs to 15 residues. CDR1 and CDR2 (germline): GTSNPN, SVGIG (reference sequence). Trimming at V came to 6 bases and at J to 2 bases, leaving 13 bases not matched to a gene. CDR3 sequence (DNA): TGTGCCTGCCTCTCCCCCGGGACAGTGGCCTACGAGCAGTACTTC. Protein product: CACLSPGTVAYEQYF.

J is TRBJ2-3 and V is TRBV5-1; TRBD2 matches at 11 bases. The ends lost 2 bases at V and 2 bases at J; junction bases unmatched: 4. There are 16 residues in the CDR3. The germline V gene encodes CDR1 SGHRS and CDR2 YFSETQ. The CDR3 bases are TGCGCCAGCAGCTTTACGACTAGCGGGAACACAGATACGCAGTATTTT. Protein product: CASSFTTSGNTDTQYF. The whole variable domain, filled in from reference TRBV5-1 and TRBJ2-3, reads KAGVTQTPRYLIKTRGQQVTLSCSPISGHRSVSWYQQTPGQGLQFLFEYFSETQRNKGNFPGRFSGRQFSNSRSEMNVSTLELGDSALYLCASSFTTSGNTDTQYFGPGTRLTVL.